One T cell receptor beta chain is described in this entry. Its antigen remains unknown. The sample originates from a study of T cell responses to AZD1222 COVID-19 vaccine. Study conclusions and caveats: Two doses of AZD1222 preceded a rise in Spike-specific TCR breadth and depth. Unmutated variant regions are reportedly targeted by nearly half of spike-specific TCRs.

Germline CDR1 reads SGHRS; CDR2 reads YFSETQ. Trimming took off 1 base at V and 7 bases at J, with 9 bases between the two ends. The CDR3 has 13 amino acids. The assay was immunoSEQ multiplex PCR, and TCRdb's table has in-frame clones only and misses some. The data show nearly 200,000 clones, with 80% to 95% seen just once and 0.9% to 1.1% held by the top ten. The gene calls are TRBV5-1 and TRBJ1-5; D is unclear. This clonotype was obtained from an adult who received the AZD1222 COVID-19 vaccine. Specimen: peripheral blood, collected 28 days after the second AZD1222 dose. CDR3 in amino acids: CASSLIEGQPQHF. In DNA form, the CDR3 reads TGCGCCAGCAGCTTGATTGAGGGCCAGCCCCAGCATTTT.